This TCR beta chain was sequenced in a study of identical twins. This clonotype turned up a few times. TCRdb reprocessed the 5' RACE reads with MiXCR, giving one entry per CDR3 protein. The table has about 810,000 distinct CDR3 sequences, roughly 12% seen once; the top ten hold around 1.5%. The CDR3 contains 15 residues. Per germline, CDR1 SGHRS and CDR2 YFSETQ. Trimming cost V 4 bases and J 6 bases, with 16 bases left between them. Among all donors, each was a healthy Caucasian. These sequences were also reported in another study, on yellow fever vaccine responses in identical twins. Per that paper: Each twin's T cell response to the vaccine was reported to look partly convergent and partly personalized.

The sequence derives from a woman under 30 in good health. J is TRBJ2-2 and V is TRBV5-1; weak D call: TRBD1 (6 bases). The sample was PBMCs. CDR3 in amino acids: CASSGQAQGSGELFF. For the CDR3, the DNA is TGCGCCAGCAGCGGGCAAGCTCAGGGGTCCGGGGAGCTGTTTTTT.